This T cell receptor (beta chain) comes out of a study of blood T cell repertoires in COVID-19. Overall study context: Italy, Spain and the United States were the sources of the convalescent and acute COVID-19 samples.

Authors' data handling: Amplified reference gene primers provided the basis for estimating nucleated cell counts. Assay used: immunoSEQ multiplex PCR; TCRdb lists only in-frame clones, some missing. V and J calls and clone size are copied from that table; D and trimming were computed from the DNA. The profile covers under 250,000 clones, with more than 65% appearing a single time and about 2.4% taken by the ten largest. Trimming at V came to 10 bases and at J to 10 bases, leaving 24 bases not matched to a gene. From germline, CDR1 is MNHEY and CDR2 SVGEGT. CDR3 size: 16 residues. Sequencing was carried out using peripheral blood. The sequence was obtained from a woman between 55 and 75 years old with acute or convalescent COVID-19. The chain has TRBV6-2 or TRBV6-3 and TRBJ2-7; 8 positions match TRBD2. CDR3 DNA sequence: TGTGCCACCAACCCTAAGGTCACTAGCGGCTCCTCCCAACAGTACTTC. This translates into CATNPKVTSGSSQQYF.